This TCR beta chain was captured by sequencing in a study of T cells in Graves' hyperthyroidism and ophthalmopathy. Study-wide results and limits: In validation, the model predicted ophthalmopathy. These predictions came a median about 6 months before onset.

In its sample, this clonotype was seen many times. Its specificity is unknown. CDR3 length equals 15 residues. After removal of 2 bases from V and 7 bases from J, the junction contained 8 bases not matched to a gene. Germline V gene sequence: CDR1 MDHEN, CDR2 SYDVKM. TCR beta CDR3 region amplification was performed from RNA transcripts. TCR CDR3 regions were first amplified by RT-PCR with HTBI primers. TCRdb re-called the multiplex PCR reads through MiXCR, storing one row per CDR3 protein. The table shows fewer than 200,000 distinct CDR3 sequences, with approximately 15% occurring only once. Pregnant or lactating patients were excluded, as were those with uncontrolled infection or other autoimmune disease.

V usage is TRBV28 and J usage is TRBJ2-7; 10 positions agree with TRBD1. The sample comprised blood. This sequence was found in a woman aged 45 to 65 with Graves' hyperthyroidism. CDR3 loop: CASSLARQGAGEQYF. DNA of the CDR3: TGTGCCAGCAGTTTAGCGAGACAGGGGGCTGGAGAGCAGTACTTC.